This T cell receptor beta chain emerged from a study of read filtering for tumor transcriptome and immune sequencing. This clonotype occurred many times. From germline, CDR1 is SGHRS and CDR2 YFSETQ. V was pared by 1 base and J by 2 bases, with 14 bases between. This CDR3 is built from 16 residues. From around 0.4 ug of RNA, a library with molecular barcoded alpha/delta and beta/gamma adaptors was made. Each CDR3 protein gets one entry after TCRdb re-called the reads with MiXCR. The top ten hold around a quarter of the sample, which has approximately 38,000 distinct CDR3 sequences, roughly 13% seen once.

The source of this sequence is a donor over 35 with multiple myeloma. The chain links TRBV5-1 to TRBJ2-3, with D possibly TRBD2 on 6 matching bases. Sequencing was performed on a population of CD138-negative cells sorted from bone marrow. The DNA for the CDR3 is TGCGCCAGCAGCTTGCCTAGCCGGGGGATCACAGATACGCAGTATTTT. Its translation is CASSLPSRGITDTQYF.